The rows below give T cell receptor beta chains drawn from one sample of a study of blood T cells in healthy people across ages. TCRdb called the 5' RACE reads again in MiXCR, with one record for every CDR3 protein. The profile shows about 720,000 distinct CDR3 sequences, 20% to 25% of them singletons. The sample taken for sequencing was blood. The source of these receptors is a man between 70 and 80 years old in good health. The CDR3 runs from the conserved cysteine through the conserved F or W. Each record gives: D gene, V gene, clone size, J gene, CDR3 DNA, CDR3 protein. D genes are given only for firm matches. Clone size appears in some rows only: once, few, many, or a class for an expanded clone.

NA	TRBV28	NA	TRBJ2-4	TGTGCCAGCAGTCCACGACAGTCACTAGCCAAAAACATTCAGTACTTC	CASSPRQSLAKNIQYF
NA	TRBV18	many	TRBJ2-5	TGTGCCAGCTCACCCAGGGAGCTGGAGACCCAGTACTTC	CASSPRELETQYF
TRBD1	TRBV2	NA	TRBJ1-5	TGTGCCAGCAGTAAAGGACAGGGAGGCAATCAGCCCCAGCATTTT	CASSKGQGGNQPQHF
TRBD2	TRBV20-1	few	TRBJ2-3	TGCAGTGCTAGAGATAGGGGACTAGAACCCACAGATACGCAGTATTTT	CSARDRGLEPTDTQYF
NA	TRBV29-1	few	TRBJ2-4	TGCAGCGTTGAGGGCCGAAAAAACATTCAGTACTTC	CSVEGRKNIQYF
NA	TRBV5-1	NA	TRBJ2-7	TGCGCCAGCAGCCTCGTCCCGGGCGAACCCAACTACGAGCAGTACTTC	CASSLVPGEPNYEQYF
NA	TRBV13	NA	TRBJ2-7	TGTGCCAGCAGCTTCAGGGTTCAGGACTACGAGCAGTACTTC	CASSFRVQDYEQYF
TRBD1	TRBV5-1	few	TRBJ1-5	TGCGCCAGCAGCTTGAGGGGGCAAGGACAGCCCCAGCATTTT	CASSLRGQGQPQHF
NA	TRBV14	NA	TRBJ2-2	TGTGCCAGCAGCCCTTACCCCTACACCGGGGAGCTGTTTTTT	CASSPYPYTGELFF
NA	TRBV7-9	NA	TRBJ1-3	TGTGCCAGCAGCTTTGGTCAGGGAAACACCATATATTTT	CASSFGQGNTIYF
NA	TRBV7-2	many	TRBJ2-3	TGTGCCAGCAGCTTGGACTTCACAGATACGCAGTATTTT	CASSLDFTDTQYF
TRBD1	TRBV9	NA	TRBJ2-7	TGTGCCAGCAGCCCCCCAAGACAGGGTCGGTTGGGGCAGTACTTC	CASSPPRQGRLGQYF
NA	TRBV5-5	NA	TRBJ2-3	TGTGCCAGCAGCATCGGGCCCACTAGCACAGATACGCAGTATTTT	CASSIGPTSTDTQYF
NA	TRBV18	NA	TRBJ1-6	TGTGCCAGCTCACCAGGGGACCGTTCACCCCTCCACTTT	CASSPGDRSPLHF
NA	TRBV20-1	few	TRBJ2-1	TGCAGTGCGAGAAGGACTCCCACGGGGTACAATGAGCAGTTCTTC	CSARRTPTGYNEQFF
TRBD2	TRBV2	NA	TRBJ2-1	TGTGCCAGCAGTGCGACTAGCGGGATAGTTGATGAGCAGTTCTTC	CASSATSGIVDEQFF
NA	TRBV6-6	once	TRBJ2-7	TGTGCCAGCCACACCGGGGACTCACTTGGGGAGCAGTACTTC	CASHTGDSLGEQYF
TRBD2	TRBV20-1	NA	TRBJ2-5	TGCAGTCCTTTTCCGGGAGGGTACCAAGAGACCCAGTACTTC	CSPFPGGYQETQYF
NA	TRBV5-1	NA	TRBJ1-2	TGCGCCAGCAGCTTGGAGGCAGCTAACTATGGCTACACCTTC	CASSLEAANYGYTF
NA	TRBV10-3	few	TRBJ2-3	TGTGCCATCAGTGAGGAAATAGCAACAGATACGCAGTATTTT	CAISEEIATDTQYF
NA	TRBV11-2	many	TRBJ1-1	TGTGCCAGCAGCTCAATCCGGGGATTTGTTAACACTGAAGCTTTCTTT	CASSSIRGFVNTEAFF
NA	TRBV28	NA	TRBJ1-2	TGTGCCAGCAGTCTAGACCCGACACCCTATGGCTACACCTTC	CASSLDPTPYGYTF
TRBD1	TRBV7-9	NA	TRBJ1-2	TGTGCCAGCAGCTTACCACAGGGGGACTATGGCTACACCTTC	CASSLPQGDYGYTF
NA	TRBV12-3/TRBV12-4	NA	TRBJ2-1	TGTGCCAGCAGTTTGTGGGGGCCGACCAATGAGCAGTTCTTC	CASSLWGPTNEQFF
NA	TRBV5-1	few	TRBJ2-5	TGCGCCAGCAGCTTGGTCAAACAAGAGACCCAGTACTTC	CASSLVKQETQYF
NA	TRBV27	NA	TRBJ1-2	TGTGCCAGCAGCGCATGGGGGGGGGTAGGTGGCTACACCTTC	CASSAWGGVGGYTF
NA	TRBV28	NA	TRBJ2-3	TGTGCCAGCAAGGTAGAAGCTACGCAGTATTTT	CASKVEATQYF
NA	TRBV6-1	many	TRBJ2-3	TGTGCCAGCAATATACGGGGCAGGGGGGGAATCACAGATACGCAGTATTTT	CASNIRGRGGITDTQYF
NA	TRBV5-1	NA	TRBJ2-2	TGCGCCAGCAGCTTTGGGGCCACCGGGGAGCTGTTTTTT	CASSFGATGELFF
TRBD1	TRBV27	NA	TRBJ2-5	TGTGCCAGCAGTCCCTACAACAGGGGAGCGACCCAGTACTTC	CASSPYNRGATQYF
TRBD1	TRBV4-1	NA	TRBJ2-5	TGCGCCAGCAGCCAAGGTGTTGGGACAGTCCAAGAGACCCAGTACTTC	CASSQGVGTVQETQYF
TRBD1	TRBV20-1	NA	TRBJ2-7	TGCAGTGCCCTGACAGGGGGCCCCTACCAGCAGTACTTC	CSALTGGPYQQYF
TRBD2	TRBV5-1	NA	TRBJ2-1	TGCGCCAGCAGCTTGCTGACTAGCGGGGGGGCCTTAAGCTCCTACAATGAGCAGTTCTTC	CASSLLTSGGALSSYNEQFF
NA	TRBV6-1	NA	TRBJ2-7	TGTGCCAGCAGTGGAGTTAGCAGGGGAGGGTACGAGCAGTACTTC	CASSGVSRGGYEQYF
TRBD1	TRBV7-8	NA	TRBJ2-2	TGTGCCAGCAGCTCCGGACAGGGGATGGCCACCGGGGAGCTGTTTTTT	CASSSGQGMATGELFF
NA	TRBV11-3	few	TRBJ2-3	TGTGCCAGCAGCAACCCTGTTACAGATACGCAGTATTTT	CASSNPVTDTQYF
NA	TRBV6-2/TRBV6-3	many	TRBJ2-5	TGTGCCAGCAGTCGGACTGAGGAACAAGAGACCCAGTACTTC	CASSRTEEQETQYF
NA	TRBV12-3/TRBV12-4	NA	TRBJ2-3	TGTGCCAACAGAAGGGATCATACGCAGTATTTT	CANRRDHTQYF
NA	TRBV7-8	NA	TRBJ2-3	TGTGCCAGCAGCTTAGCGGTTCCCGCGGATACGCAGTATTTT	CASSLAVPADTQYF
NA	TRBV18	NA	TRBJ2-3	TGTGCCAGCTCACCTCTTGAAGCGTCAGATACGCAGTATTTT	CASSPLEASDTQYF
NA	TRBV29-1	few	TRBJ1-1	TGCAGCGTTGAAGGGAGGGGGGCCAATCCAATGAACACTGAAGCTTTCTTT	CSVEGRGANPMNTEAFF
TRBD1	TRBV10-3	NA	TRBJ1-1	TGTGCCACCTCCGGGACAGGGCCCATGAACACTGAAGCTTTCTTT	CATSGTGPMNTEAFF
NA	TRBV6-1	few	TRBJ2-4	TGTGCCAGCAGTGCCGGAGGGTCTCTAGCCAAAAACATTCAGTACTTC	CASSAGGSLAKNIQYF
NA	TRBV24-1	NA	TRBJ2-5	TGTGCCACCAGTGATTTGTCGCAGGGGTTGGAGACCCAGTACTTC	CATSDLSQGLETQYF
NA	TRBV7-9	NA	TRBJ1-3	TGTGCCAGCACCACTTCTCGGAACACCATATATTTT	CASTTSRNTIYF
NA	TRBV20-1	few	TRBJ1-5	TGCAGTGCTACAGAGGGCAATAGCAATCAGCCCCAGCATTTT	CSATEGNSNQPQHF
NA	TRBV7-2	NA	TRBJ2-5	TGTGCCAGCAGCTTAGGTGGTAGCGGCAAGGCAGAGACCCAGTACTTC	CASSLGGSGKAETQYF
TRBD1	TRBV10-1	NA	TRBJ2-1	TGCGCCAGCAGTGAGGAACAGGGGGGCAATGAGCAGTTCTTC	CASSEEQGGNEQFF
TRBD1	TRBV20-1	many	TRBJ1-1	TGCAGTGCTCGCTCCGGGACAGGGGGCGCGGTTACTGAAGCTTTCTTT	CSARSGTGGAVTEAFF
NA	TRBV6-1	NA	TRBJ2-1	TGTGCCAGCAGTGAACTGAGGGGCAATGAGCAGTTCTTC	CASSELRGNEQFF
TRBD2	TRBV4-1	few	TRBJ2-1	TGCGCCAGCAGCCAAGTGGGGAGGGGTGAGAATGAGCAGTTCTTC	CASSQVGRGENEQFF
NA	TRBV6-2/TRBV6-3	NA	TRBJ1-4	TGTGCCAGCAGTTCCTTGACAGCAACTAATGAAAAACTGTTTTTT	CASSSLTATNEKLFF
NA	TRBV4-3	few	TRBJ2-2	TGCGCCAGCAGCCAAGGCCCCCACACCGGGGAGCTGTTTTTT	CASSQGPHTGELFF